This T cell receptor beta chain was obtained from a study of T cells in pancreatic ductal adenocarcinoma (dated by TCRdb to between 2016 and 2019). Turning to the overall study: Seeking insight into the adaptive T-cell response that arises naturally, the researchers examined how many CD8+ T cells infiltrated tumors of resected pancreatic ductal adenocarcinoma, where they sat, and what features they had, alongside the same properties of suppressive cells. Paper-wide results and their limitations: Since most pancreatic cancer patients present with inoperable disease, the resected cohort was skewed toward the minority of patients who had early-stage disease. Compared with tumor samples, blood samples had more total productive templates and around 8-fold more unique clonotypes. Because tumors are enriched in CD45RO+ effector T cells rather than naive T cells, which biases toward lower diversity, comparisons of clonality between tumor and blood may be biased. T-cell clonality did not differ significantly between tumor and blood, with mean clonality about 0.112 in tumors and around 0.071 in blood.

Selected pancreatic ductal adenocarcinoma patients had undergone surgery without neoadjuvant therapy. After peripheral blood was drawn into heparin tubes, PBMCs were separated on a histopaque density gradient and then cryopreserved in about 9.8% DMSO. Using the DNeasy Blood and Tissue Kit with Proteinase K and RNase treatment, genomic DNA was extracted from 6 or 7 PBMC and nine or ten flash-frozen tumor specimens. TCR beta CDR3 regions were amplified from genomic DNA using the immunoSEQ hsTCRB kit. High-throughput TRB CDR3 sequencing was performed on an Illumina HiSeq system. From the authors' description of their analysis: The immunoSEQ software was used to analyze the sequencing reads, and any nonproductive sequences containing premature stops or frame-shifts were left out. To calculate repertoire clonality, Shannon entropy was normalized by log2 of the number of unique productive sequences, and that value was subtracted from one. In its TCRdb copy, this immuneACCESS table keeps in-frame sequences only and misses some clones. Where compared with another copy, unresolved V genes explain less than half of these, and the others have no known cause. V, J and clone size reflect that table, while D and trimming were determined from the DNA. The sample has about 31,000 clones on record, around 90% of them singletons. The leading ten clones occupy around 2.2% of the sample.

To note about this clone: The antigen this receptor binds is unknown. Base-call qualities are not available, and no considerably larger clone is one nucleotide away.

Reading from cysteine to phenylalanine, the CDR3 counts 16 amino acids. Only CDR3 DNA remains: 48 bases, in frame from the first base. CDR1 and CDR2 (KGHSH, LQKENI) derive from the germline V gene. Unmatched junction bases come to 6, with V trimmed by 0 bases and J by 5 bases. Recombination connected TRBV18 to TRBJ2-5; 10 central nucleotides agree with TRBD1. This clonotype was sampled from a human donor with pancreatic ductal adenocarcinoma. Material for sequencing was PBMCs. The CDR3 region: CASSPPGTGAVETQYF. The sequenced DNA: TGTGCCAGCTCACCACCAGGGACAGGGGCGGTCGAGACCCAGTACTTC.